One and the same sample provided the 18 T cell receptor beta chains below, sequenced in a study of cytomegalovirus exposure and HLA in healthy donors. PCR amplification relied on 60 Vbeta primers (plus 13 Jbeta primers). Repertoires were generated with immunoSEQ multiplex PCR, while TCRdb's copy carries only in-frame clones and drops some. This table lists tens of thousands of clones. The source material was PBMCs. These receptors originate from a female donor in good health and CMV-seronegative.

The chain links TRBV13 to TRBJ2-7; 12 positions agree with TRBD2. This CDR3 has 15 amino acids. Germline V gene lookup returns CDR1 PRHDT and CDR2 FYEKMQ (reference sequence). V shed 5 bases, J shed 2 bases, and the junction held 4 bases outside the gene matches. CDR3 DNA sequence: TGTGCCAGCAGCCGGACTAGCGGGGCACCCTACGAGCAGTACTTC. Its protein is CASSRTSGAPYEQYF. Variable domain in full (rest from reference TRBV13 and TRBJ2-7): AAGVIQSPRHLIKEKRETATLKCYPIPRHDTVYWYQQGPGQDPQFLISFYEKMQSDKGSIPDRFSAQQFSDYHSELNMSSLELGDSALYFCASSRTSGAPYEQYFGPGTRLTVT.

The chain's CDR3 is CSAPDRVNGYTF. The CDR3 region has the DNA TGCAGCGCTCCGGACAGGGTAAACGGCTACACCTTC. The rearrangement joins TRBV29-1 to TRBJ1-2; TRBD1 matches at 8 bases. Germline assignment: CDR1 SQVTM and CDR2 ANQGSEA. Trimming at V came to 7 bases and at J to 8 bases, leaving 9 bases not matched to a gene. The CDR3 runs 12 residues.

This sequence joins TRBV30 and TRBJ2-3; 9 positions match TRBD2. V lost 5 bases, J lost 1 base, and 4 bases stayed unmatched. The CDR3 runs to 14 residues. Germline CDR1 reads GTSNPN; CDR2 reads SVGIG (reference sequence). The CDR3 DNA reads as TGTGCCTGGGTGCCTAGCGGGGGCACAGATACGCAGTATTTT. Translation: CAWVPSGGTDTQYF.

The CDR3: CASSYRLQGINEKLFF. The CDR3 nucleotides read TGTGCCAGCAGTTACCGATTACAGGGAATTAATGAAAAACTGTTTTTT. This chain joins TRBV6-6 and TRBJ1-4; weak D call: TRBD1 (6 bases). This CDR3 contains 16 residues. Looked up from germline, CDR1 is MNHNY and CDR2 is SVGAGI (reference sequence). V was clipped by 2 bases and J by 4 bases, with 14 bases between them.

The chain employs TRBV6-1 and TRBJ1-2; 7 nucleotides match TRBD1. This CDR3 comprises 12 residues. Germline assignment: CDR1 MNHNS and CDR2 SASEGT. CDR3 residues: CAADRALYGYTF. For the CDR3, the DNA is TGTGCAGCTGACAGGGCTCTCTATGGCTACACCTTC.

The chain combines TRBV5-1 with TRBJ2-7; D may be TRBD2 (5 bases). The CDR3 length is 14 residues. CDR1 and CDR2 (germline): SGHRS, YFSETQ. Trimming stripped 0 bases from V and 7 bases from J, with 14 bases between. In DNA form, the CDR3 reads TGCGCCAGCAGCTTGGATGGAGGTACGAGGGAGCAGTACTTC. Residues: CASSLDGGTREQYF.

The V and J genes are TRBV5-1 and TRBJ2-7; TRBD2 might be the D (6 bases). The CDR3 covers 14 residues. Trimming pared 4 bases from V and 2 bases from J, leaving 13 bases between. The germline V gene encodes CDR1 SGHRS and CDR2 YFSETQ. The CDR3 loop reads CASSVTGDAYEQYF. The CDR3 nucleotides are TGCGCCAGCAGCGTAACGGGGGACGCCTACGAGCAGTACTTC.

The genes are TRBV5-1 and TRBJ1-2, with D possibly TRBD1 on 6 matching bases. The germline gives CDR1 SGHRS, CDR2 YFSETQ. CDR3 length: 14 amino acids. The V gene lost 1 base and the J gene lost 2 bases, with 9 bases spanning the gap. CDR3 amino acids: CASSLTGQNYGYTF. DNA of the CDR3: TGCGCCAGCAGCTTGACAGGGCAGAACTATGGCTACACCTTC.

This sequence joins TRBV27 and TRBJ2-3, with 8 nucleotides matching TRBD2. The CDR3 extends over 16 amino acids. The germline V gene has CDR1 MNHEY and CDR2 SMNVEV (reference sequence). J lost 5 bases, V lost 6 bases, and 13 bases had no gene match. This chain's CDR3 is CASRSLGGGRGDTQYF. DNA of the CDR3: TGTGCCAGCAGGTCCCTGGGCGGGGGGAGGGGAGATACGCAGTATTTT.

The chain is built from TRBV11-2 and TRBJ2-7, with D maybe TRBD1 (6 bases). This CDR3 region has 15 residues. CDR1 is SGHAT and CDR2 is FQNNGV in the germline V gene. Trimming took 2 bases from V and 0 from J, leaving 11 bases between them. CDR3 nucleotides: TGTGCCAGCAGCTTACTCAGGGGCTACTCCTACGAGCAGTACTTC. Protein product: CASSLLRGYSYEQYF.

The chain joins TRBV4-1 to TRBJ2-1, with 13 nucleotides matching TRBD2. Germline V CDR1 and CDR2: MGHRA, YSYEKL. With 0 bases clipped from V and 3 bases from J, the junction kept 5 bases outside the gene matches. The CDR3 runs 18 residues. CDR3 sequence: CASSQELAGGPLYNEQFF. The CDR3 coding sequence is TGCGCCAGCAGCCAAGAACTAGCGGGGGGGCCTCTCTACAATGAGCAGTTCTTC.

This chain uses TRBV6-6 with TRBJ1-1, with TRBD1 matching over 10 bases. This CDR3 has 14 amino acids. V was clipped by 4 bases and J by 3 bases; unmatched bases: 2. Germline CDR1 MNHNY, CDR2 SVGAGI (reference sequence). The CDR3 region is CASSSGTGDTEAFF. In nucleotides, the CDR3 is TGTGCCAGCAGTTCCGGGACAGGGGACACTGAAGCTTTCTTT.

This chain links TRBV5-1 with TRBJ1-1; 8 bases match TRBD1. The CDR3 has 14 residues. Unmatched junction bases numbered 3, after V lost 4 bases and J lost 1 base. Germline V gene lookup returns CDR1 SGHRS and CDR2 YFSETQ. CDR3 region: CASSRDRPNTEAFF. CDR3 sequence (DNA): TGCGCCAGCAGCAGGGACAGGCCGAACACTGAAGCTTTCTTT.

This chain connects TRBV5-5 to TRBJ2-3; 7 nucleotides match TRBD2. The CDR3 contains 14 residues. J was trimmed by 0 bases and V by 4 bases; bases with no gene match: 2. From germline, CDR1 is SGHKS and CDR2 YYEKEE (reference sequence). The DNA for the CDR3 is TGTGCCAGCAGCCCGGGGGGAAGCACAGATACGCAGTATTTT. This codes for CASSPGGSTDTQYF.

The chain has TRBV2 and TRBJ1-2, with no clear D. The germline V gene encodes CDR1 SNHLY and CDR2 FYNNEI. The V end was cut by 2 bases, the J end by 2 bases, with 6 bases between. This CDR3 has 13 amino acids. The CDR3 DNA is TGTGCCAGCAGTGAATCCCAAAACTATGGCTACACCTTC. The encoded protein is CASSESQNYGYTF.

V usage is TRBV10-1 and J usage is TRBJ2-7, with 9 bases matching TRBD1. The CDR3 totals 15 residues. Trimming cost V 5 bases and J 3 bases; bases outside gene matches: 8. From germline, CDR1 is WNHNN and CDR2 SYGVQD (reference sequence). CDR3 region: CASSPPGTGIYEQYF. CDR3 sequence (DNA): TGCGCCAGCAGTCCCCCCGGGACAGGGATCTACGAGCAGTACTTC.

The chain is built from TRBV6-5 and TRBJ2-3; possible D gene TRBD2, 6 bases. V was shortened by 5 bases and J by 5 bases, with 11 bases between the two germline ends. The germline V gene encodes CDR1 MNHEY and CDR2 SVGAGI. The CDR3 runs 13 residues. The DNA for the CDR3 is TGTGCCAGCAGTCGGGACTCTGGAGATACGCAGTATTTT. This sequence encodes CASSRDSGDTQYF.

This chain uses TRBV4-1 with TRBJ2-7, with TRBD1 matching over 7 bases. J gave up 3 bases and V 0 bases, and 2 bases lay outside the gene matches. The length of the CDR3 is 14 residues. The V gene's germline CDR1 is MGHRA and CDR2 YSYEKL. The CDR3 reads CASSQEDRLYEQYF. For the CDR3, the DNA is TGCGCCAGCAGCCAAGAGGACAGGCTCTACGAGCAGTACTTC.